What follows are 7 T cell receptor beta chains derived from one specimen sequenced in a study of T cell repertoires in cytomegalovirus infection. These receptors are not linked to any known antigen. TCRdb ran MiXCR on the reads and lists one entry per CDR3 protein. The data show some 350,000 distinct CDR3 sequences, almost 30% seen once. The sample was cultured PBMCs, taken from culture after CMV antigen stimulation. The receptors derive from a human donor in good health (CMV status not recorded). Some clones in this sample may be carry-over from other donors' samples.

This clonotype was counted only a few times. In DNA, the CDR3 is TGTGCCAGTTCGGAGGACTATGGCTACACCTTC. It translates to CASSEDYGYTF. This chain links TRBV19 with TRBJ1-2; D ambiguous. CDR1 and CDR2 (germline): LNHDA, SQIVND (reference sequence). The CDR3 extends over 11 amino acids. The V end lost 8 bases, the J end lost 3 bases, and 7 bases lay between the germline ends.

This clonotype was seen a handful of times. The V gene is TRBV9, the J gene TRBJ1-4; D is undetermined. The CDR3 spans 12 residues. Germline loops: CDR1 SGDLS, CDR2 YYNGEE. V gave up 4 bases and J gave up 8 bases, with 9 bases separating them. The CDR3 loop is CASSPNGEKLFF. The CDR3 coding sequence is TGTGCCAGCAGCCCCAACGGAGAAAAACTGTTTTTT.

V is TRBV28 and J is TRBJ1-5; unclear D gene. The length of the CDR3 is 12 residues. Germline values: CDR1 MDHEN, CDR2 SYDVKM. V lost 1 base and J lost 6, with 4 bases in between. The CDR3: CASSLYRQPQHF. Here the CDR3 DNA reads TGTGCCAGCAGTTTATATCGTCAGCCCCAGCATTTT.

The V and J genes are TRBV7-8 and TRBJ2-3; 9 bases match TRBD1. CDR1 and CDR2 from the germline V gene are SGHVS and FQNEAQ. With V trimmed by 4 bases and J by 3 bases, 5 bases remained unmatched. The length of the CDR3 is 15 residues. CDR3 coding DNA: TGTGCCAGCAGCTCCGGGACAGGGACGACAGATACGCAGTATTTT. Its protein product is CASSSGTGTTDTQYF. Supplemented by reference TRBV7-8 and TRBJ2-3, the full variable domain reads GAGVSQSPRYKVAKRGQDVALRCDPISGHVSLFWYQQALGQGPEFLTYFQNEAQLDKSGLPSDRFFAERPEGSVSTLKIQRTQQEDSAVYLCASSSGTGTTDTQYFGPGTRLTVL.

J is TRBJ2-7 and V is TRBV10-3; D may be TRBD1 (5 bases). Germline CDR1 and CDR2: ENHRY and SYGVKD. This CDR3 region has 14 residues. The germline V and J ends were trimmed by 6 bases and 4 bases, with 16 bases remaining between them. Here the CDR3 reads CAIRPSGPKYEQYF. The CDR3 DNA sequence: TGTGCCATCAGGCCCTCAGGGCCAAAGTACGAGCAGTACTTC.

This clonotype was recorded many times. J is TRBJ1-1 and V is TRBV2; TRBD1 might be the D (5 bases). The CDR3 totals 13 residues. Germline values: CDR1 SNHLY, CDR2 FYNNEI. Trimming stripped 7 bases from V and 1 base from J, with 10 bases between. The CDR3 loop reads CASMGTQNTEAFF. DNA for the CDR3: TGTGCCAGCATGGGGACCCAGAACACTGAAGCTTTCTTT.

In its sample, this clonotype was seen a few times. The gene calls are TRBV20-1 and TRBJ1-5; 8 bases agree with TRBD1. Germline V lookup: CDR1 DFQATT, CDR2 SNEGSKA (reference sequence). The junction had 11 bases not matched to a gene; V was cut back by 5 bases and J by 5 bases. There are 15 residues in the CDR3. CDR3 loop: CSAVPWDRLYQPQHF. In DNA form, the CDR3 reads TGCAGTGCTGTACCCTGGGACAGGTTGTATCAGCCCCAGCATTTT.